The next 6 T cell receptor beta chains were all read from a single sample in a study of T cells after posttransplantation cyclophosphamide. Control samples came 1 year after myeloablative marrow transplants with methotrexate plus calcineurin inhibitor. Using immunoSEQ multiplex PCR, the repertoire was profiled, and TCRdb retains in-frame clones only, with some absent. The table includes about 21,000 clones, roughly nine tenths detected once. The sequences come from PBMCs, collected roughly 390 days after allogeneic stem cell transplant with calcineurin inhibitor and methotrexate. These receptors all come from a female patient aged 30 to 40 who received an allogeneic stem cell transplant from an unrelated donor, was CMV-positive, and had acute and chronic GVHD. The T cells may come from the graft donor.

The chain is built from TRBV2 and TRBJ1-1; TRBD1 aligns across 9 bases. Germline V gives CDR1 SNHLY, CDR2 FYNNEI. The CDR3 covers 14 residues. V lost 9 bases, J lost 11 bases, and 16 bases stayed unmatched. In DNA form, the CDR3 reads TGTGCCAGAGCCGGGACAGGGAGTTCGAGAATGGCTTTCTTT. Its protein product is CARAGTGSSRMAFF.

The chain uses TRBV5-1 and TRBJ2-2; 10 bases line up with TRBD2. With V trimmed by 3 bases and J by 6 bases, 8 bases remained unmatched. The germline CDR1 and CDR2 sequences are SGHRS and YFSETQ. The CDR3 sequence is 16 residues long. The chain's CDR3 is CASSSSGRGSSGELFF. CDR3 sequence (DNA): TGCGCCAGCAGCTCAAGCGGGAGGGGTAGCTCCGGGGAGCTGTTTTTT.

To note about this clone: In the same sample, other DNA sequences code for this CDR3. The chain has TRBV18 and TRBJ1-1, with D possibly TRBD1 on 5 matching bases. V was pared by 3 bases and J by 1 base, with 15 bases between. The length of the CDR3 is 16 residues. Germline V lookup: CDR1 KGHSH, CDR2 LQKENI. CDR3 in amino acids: CASSPPVRVRNTEAFF. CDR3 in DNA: TGTGCCAGCTCACCCCCCGTCAGGGTCCGGAACACTGAAGCTTTCTTT.

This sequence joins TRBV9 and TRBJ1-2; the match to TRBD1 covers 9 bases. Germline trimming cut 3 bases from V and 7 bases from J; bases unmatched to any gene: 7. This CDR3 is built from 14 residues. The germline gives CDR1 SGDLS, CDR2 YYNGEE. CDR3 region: CASSGRGQGFGYTF. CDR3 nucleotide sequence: TGTGCCAGCAGCGGACGGGGACAGGGCTTTGGCTACACCTTC.

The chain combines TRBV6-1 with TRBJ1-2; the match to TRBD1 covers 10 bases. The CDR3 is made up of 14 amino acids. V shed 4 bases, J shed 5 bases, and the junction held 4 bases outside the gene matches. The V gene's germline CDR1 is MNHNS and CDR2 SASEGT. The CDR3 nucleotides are TGTGCCAGCAGTGTGGACAGGGGGGGGTATGGCTACACCTTC. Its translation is CASSVDRGGYGYTF.

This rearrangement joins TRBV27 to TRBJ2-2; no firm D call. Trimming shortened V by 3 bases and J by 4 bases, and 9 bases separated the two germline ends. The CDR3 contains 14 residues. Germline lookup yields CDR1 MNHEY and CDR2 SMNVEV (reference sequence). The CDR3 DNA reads TGTGCCAGCAGTTTCGGGTCCACCACCGGGGAGCTGTTTTTT. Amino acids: CASSFGSTTGELFF.